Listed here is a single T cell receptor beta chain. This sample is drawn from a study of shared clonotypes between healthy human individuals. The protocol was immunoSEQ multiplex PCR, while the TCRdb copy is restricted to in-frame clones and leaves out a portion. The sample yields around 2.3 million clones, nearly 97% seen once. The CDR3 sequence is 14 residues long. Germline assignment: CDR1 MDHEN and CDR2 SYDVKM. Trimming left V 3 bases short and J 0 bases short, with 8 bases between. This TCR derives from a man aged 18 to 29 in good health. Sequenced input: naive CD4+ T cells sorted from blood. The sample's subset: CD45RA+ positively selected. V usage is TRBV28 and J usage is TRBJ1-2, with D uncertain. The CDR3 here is CASSFESSNYGYTF. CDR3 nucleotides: TGTGCCAGCAGTTTCGAGAGTTCTAACTATGGCTACACCTTC.